This is a list of T cell receptor beta chains from one sample in a study of Graves' ophthalmopathy and Graves' hyperthyroidism. TCRdb used MiXCR to reprocess the multiplex PCR reads, holding one entry per CDR3 protein. Of about 590,000 distinct CDR3 sequences listed, roughly 39% are singletons. The sample was peripheral blood or thyroid tissue (not recorded which). The receptors originated from an adult man with Graves' hyperthyroidism. The CDR3 runs from the conserved cysteine through the conserved F or W. D genes are given only for firm matches. Where a row states a size, it is once, few, many or the class of an expanded clone; other rows omit it.

18	TRBJ1-4	.	TRBV11-2	TRBD1	CASSLDPSDRGLGERLFF	TGTGCCAGCAGCTTAGACCCCTCGGACAGGGGGCTTGGTGAAAGACTGTTTTTT
14	TRBJ1-1	.	TRBV29-1	.	CSVRDTGKRTEAFF	TGCAGCGTGCGGGACACAGGGAAGAGGACTGAAGCTTTCTTT
16	TRBJ1-5	.	TRBV25-1	.	CASSEYRRGYHQPQHF	TGTGCCAGCAGTGAATATCGCAGGGGATATCATCAGCCCCAGCATTTT
12	TRBJ1-5	many	TRBV2	.	CASGREGQPQHF	TGTGCCAGCGGAAGGGAAGGACAGCCCCAGCATTTT
15	TRBJ1-4	.	TRBV7-4	.	CASSFEGGFNEKLFF	TGTGCCAGCAGCTTTGAGGGAGGGTTTAATGAAAAACTGTTTTTT
17	TRBJ2-3	.	TRBV7-3	TRBD1	CASSLTGTGGNTDTQYF	TGTGCCAGCAGCTTAACTGGGACAGGGGGGAACACAGATACGCAGTATTTT
15	TRBJ2-7	many	TRBV20-1	TRBD2	CSAGTSGRSSYEQYF	TGCAGTGCAGGGACTAGCGGGAGGAGTTCCTACGAGCAGTACTTC
16	TRBJ1-2	many	TRBV29-1	.	CSAYSQAGGDGYGYTF	TGCAGCGCCTACTCCCAGGCGGGAGGGGATGGCTATGGCTACACCTTC
9	TRBJ2-2	.	TRBV7-9	.	CASSPTALF	TGTGCCAGCAGCCCAACGGCCCTTTTT
13	TRBJ1-1	.	TRBV29-1	.	CSVDRGGGTEAFF	TGCAGCGTGGATAGGGGGGGCGGCACTGAAGCTTTCTTT
16	TRBJ2-3	.	TRBV6-5	TRBD1	CASRPADRGLEDTQYF	TGTGCCAGCAGACCCGCGGACAGGGGGCTTGAAGATACGCAGTATTTT
15	TRBJ2-7	.	TRBV7-2	.	CASSFSGRGSYEQYF	TGTGCCAGCAGCTTTTCTGGCAGGGGTTCCTACGAGCAGTACTTC
14	TRBJ1-1	.	TRBV2	.	CASSEDGGNAEAFF	TGTGCCAGCAGTGAGGACGGGGGAAACGCTGAAGCTTTCTTT
14	TRBJ1-5	many	TRBV19	TRBD1	CASSPVTGPQPQHF	TGTGCCAGTAGTCCCGTGACAGGGCCTCAGCCCCAGCATTTT
15	TRBJ1-6	many	TRBV10-3	TRBD1	CAISAGTAYNSPLHF	TGTGCCATCAGTGCCGGGACAGCCTATAATTCACCCCTCCACTTT
15	TRBJ2-7	.	TRBV2	TRBD2	CASSEASGSSYEQYF	TGTGCCAGCAGTGAGGCTAGCGGGAGCTCCTACGAGCAGTACTTC
15	TRBJ2-3	.	TRBV24-1	.	CATSANVAGFDTQYF	TGTGCCACCAGTGCTAACGTGGCTGGGTTCGATACGCAGTATTTT
10	TRBJ2-7	.	TRBV10-3	.	CATYGDEQYF	TGTGCCACCTACGGAGACGAGCAGTACTTC
14	TRBJ1-2	many	TRBV12-3/TRBV12-4	.	CASSLEGGWYGYTF	TGTGCCAGCAGTTTAGAAGGGGGATGGTATGGCTACACCTTC
13	TRBJ1-5	many	TRBV2	.	CASQEDSNQPQHF	TGTGCCAGCCAGGAGGATAGCAATCAGCCCCAGCATTTT
13	TRBJ1-2	many	TRBV15	.	CATSRDLSYGYTF	TGTGCCACCAGCAGGGACCTTTCCTATGGCTACACCTTC
14	TRBJ1-6	many	TRBV12-3/TRBV12-4	.	CASSSPGRNSPLHF	TGTGCCAGCAGTTCCCCCGGACGAAATTCACCCCTCCACTTT
15	TRBJ2-5	once	TRBV15	.	CATSRARRTPETQYF	TGTGCCACCAGCAGAGCCCGCAGGACCCCTGAGACCCAGTACTTC
14	TRBJ2-3	.	TRBV9	.	CASSVSQRPDTQYF	TGTGCCAGCAGCGTAAGCCAACGCCCAGATACGCAGTATTTT
16	TRBJ2-7	few	TRBV4-1	TRBD1	CASSQGTGAYSYEQYF	TGCGCCAGCAGCCAAGGGACAGGCGCTTATTCCTACGAGCAGTACTTC
16	TRBJ2-5	many	TRBV24-1	.	CATSDLSQGGTETQYF	TGTGCCACCAGTGATTTGTCGCAGGGGGGTACGGAGACCCAGTACTTC
15	TRBJ1-5	many	TRBV19	.	CASKEGDYSNQPQHF	TGTGCCAGTAAAGAGGGAGATTATAGCAATCAGCCCCAGCATTTT
12	TRBJ1-1	many	TRBV29-1	.	CSVHSGGTEAFF	TGCAGCGTCCACAGCGGCGGCACTGAAGCTTTCTTT
15	TRBJ1-1	few	TRBV6-1	.	CASRGGFWAATEAFF	TGTGCCAGCAGGGGAGGGTTTTGGGCCGCCACTGAAGCTTTCTTT
14	TRBJ2-2	many	TRBV20-1	.	CSARRVDKEGELFF	TGCAGTGCTAGGAGGGTGGACAAGGAAGGGGAGCTGTTTTTT
17	TRBJ1-6	many	TRBV28	TRBD1	CASSLPPRTGLYSPLHF	TGTGCCAGCAGTTTACCCCCTAGGACAGGGTTATACTCACCCCTCCACTTT
16	TRBJ1-1	many	TRBV29-1	.	CSVVKKGPPMNTEAFF	TGCAGCGTTGTCAAGAAAGGACCCCCTATGAACACTGAAGCTTTCTTT
14	TRBJ2-7	.	TRBV7-8	.	CASSSAGSFYEQYF	TGTGCCAGCAGCTCCGCCGGGAGCTTCTACGAGCAGTACTTC
12	TRBJ2-3	.	TRBV7-2	.	CASSSLGDTQYF	TGTGCCAGCAGCTCCCTCGGAGATACGCAGTATTTT
15	TRBJ2-7	few	TRBV7-9	.	CASSQDVGVSYEQYF	TGTGCCAGCAGCCAAGATGTGGGGGTCTCCTACGAGCAGTACTTC
14	TRBJ1-2	many	TRBV3-1	.	CASSQFGTNYGYTF	TGTGCCAGCAGCCAGTTCGGGACTAACTATGGCTACACCTTC
11	TRBJ1-1	few	TRBV5-6	.	CASIKRRTAFF	TGTGCCAGCATAAAGAGGAGGACGGCTTTCTTT